The clone carrying this T cell receptor (beta chain) was counted at least ten times. The target antigen is unknown. This entry comes from a study of T cell repertoires in cytomegalovirus infection. Study-wide background: Public TCR beta signatures provided an indication of both CMV infection and a matching HLA type. Study-wide results and limits: Within the response measured ex vivo, HLA-C-restricted CMV-specific TCR beta clonotypes were dominant. Identification of carriers of CMV plus the relevant HLA was performed using cumulative public TCR beta family frequency.

Germline CDR1 DFQATT, CDR2 SNEGSKA (reference sequence). V lost 0 bases, J lost 2 bases, and 11 bases lay in between. The CDR3 extends over 15 amino acids. Via MiXCR, TCRdb re-called the reads, giving one row per CDR3 protein. The top ten hold roughly 9.1% of the sample, which has about 130,000 distinct CDR3 sequences, more than 7% seen once. This TCR was recovered from a human donor in good health (CMV status not recorded). Some clones in this sample may be carry-over from other donors' samples. The source material was PBMCs. J is TRBJ1-5 and V is TRBV20-1, with D unresolved. The CDR3 nucleotides read TGCAGTGCTAGAGATCGCAGGCAGGGCAATCAGCCCCAGCATTTT. This encodes CSARDRRQGNQPQHF.